This record concerns one T cell receptor beta chain sequence. This entry comes from a study of control samples from healthy donors and cancer patients. Only in-frame clones appear in the TCRdb table, and some are missing; sequencing was by immunoSEQ multiplex PCR. The table lists around 89,000 clones, 82% of them singletons. Germline V gene data show CDR1 as MDHEN and CDR2 as SYDVKM. The V gene end was trimmed by 6 bases and the J gene end by 5 bases; junction bases not matched to a gene: 5. The CDR3 is 13 amino acids. Sequencing was performed on blood. V is TRBV28 and J is TRBJ1-1; 8 bases are a match to TRBD1. The origin of this receptor is a woman aged 60-75 years in good health. CDR3 bases: TGTGCCAGCAGACAGGGGGGTTGGACTGAAGCTTTCTTT. Translated: CASRQGGWTEAFF.